The 10 T cell receptor beta chains given below trace back to one sample, sequenced in a study of graft-versus-host responses after intestinal transplantation. Plated together were about 200,000 CFSE-labeled responder cells and about 200,000 irradiated, violet-dye-labeled stimulator cells. Here immunoSEQ multiplex PCR was the method, and the copy in TCRdb shows in-frame clones only, minus some. The sample consists of more than 12,000 clones, more than 30% of them appearing once. The material was alloreactive CD8+ T cells from a mixed lymphocyte reaction culture, obtained before intestinal transplant. Noted subset: CFSE-low proliferating T cells sorted from approximately 6-day pre-transplant mixed lymphocyte reaction (GvH or HvG direction). The origin of the receptors is a human patient who received an intestinal transplant.

By sample fraction, this clone is medium-sized. The chain is built from TRBV6-6 and TRBJ1-2, with no clear D. CDR1 MNHNY and CDR2 SVGAGI come from the germline V gene (reference sequence). This CDR3 spans 12 amino acids. Trimming took 5 bases from V and 4 from J, leaving 8 bases between them. CDR3 DNA: TGTGCCAGCAGTGACAAGATCTATGGCTACACCTTC. As protein: CASSDKIYGYTF.

V gene TRBV2 combines with J gene TRBJ1-6; no reliable D call. V lost 6 bases and J lost 5, with 8 bases in between. Germline CDR1 and CDR2: SNHLY and FYNNEI. This CDR3 comprises 13 residues. CDR3 coding DNA: TGTGCCAGCAGCACCGGAGATAATTCACCCCTCCACTTT. This translates into CASSTGDNSPLHF.

The rearrangement joins TRBV7-8 to TRBJ2-7; TRBD1 matches at 7 bases. After removal of 4 bases from V and 4 bases from J, the junction contained 10 bases not matched to a gene. Germline lookup yields CDR1 SGHVS and CDR2 FQNEAQ. This CDR3 spans 15 amino acids. The CDR3 protein is CASSSYWAGGYEQYF. The CDR3 nucleotides are TGTGCCAGCAGCTCATATTGGGCAGGGGGATACGAGCAGTACTTC.

This clone was observed a handful of times. The chain combines TRBV6-6 with TRBJ2-7; D possibly corresponds to TRBD1 (5 bases). Germline V gene lookup returns CDR1 MNHNY and CDR2 SVGAGI (reference sequence). CDR3 size: 14 residues. Trimming shortened V by 2 bases and J by 1 base, and 9 bases separated the two germline ends. CDR3 sequence reads: CASSYGAVSYEQYF. CDR3 bases: TGTGCCAGCAGTTACGGGGCAGTTTCCTACGAGCAGTACTTC.

J is TRBJ2-7 and V is TRBV7-9; a possible D gene is TRBD2 (5 bases). Germline V lookup: CDR1 SEHNR, CDR2 FQNEAQ (reference sequence). The CDR3 is 14 residues long. V was clipped by 5 bases and J by 3 bases, with 14 bases between them. CDR3 nucleotide sequence: TGTGCCAGCAGCATCACTCGGGGAAACTACGAGCAGTACTTC. Its translation: CASSITRGNYEQYF.

This rearrangement joins TRBV9 to TRBJ2-3; the match to TRBD2 covers 7 bases. Germline trimming cut 0 bases from V and 8 bases from J; bases unmatched to any gene: 0. Germline loops: CDR1 SGDLS, CDR2 YYNGEE. The CDR3 is made up of 12 amino acids. The chain's CDR3 is CASSVGEGTQYF. CDR3 DNA sequence: TGTGCCAGCAGCGTAGGGGAGGGTACGCAGTATTTT.

With regard to this clone: The sample carries other DNA sequences with the same CDR3. The chain joins TRBV9 to TRBJ2-7, with TRBD2 matching 11 bases. Per germline, CDR1 SGDLS and CDR2 YYNGEE. The CDR3 sequence is 14 residues long. Trimming took 3 bases from V and 3 from J; bases not matched to a gene: 2. The CDR3 DNA reads as TGTGCCAGCAGCGACACTAGCGGGAGCTACGAGCAGTACTTC. This translates into CASSDTSGSYEQYF. The complete variable domain, with remaining parts taken from reference TRBV9 and TRBJ2-7, reads DSGVTQTPKHLITATGQRVTLRCSPRSGDLSVYWYQQSLDQGLQFLIQYYNGEERAKGNILERFSAQQFPDLHSELNLSSLELGDSALYFCASSDTSGSYEQYFGPGTRLTVT.

The J gene is TRBJ1-6, the V gene TRBV5-1, with D possibly TRBD1 on 6 matching bases. This CDR3 has 14 amino acids. V gave up 3 bases and J gave up 8 bases, with 12 bases separating them. Germline lookup yields CDR1 SGHRS and CDR2 YFSETQ. DNA of the CDR3: TGCGCCAGCAGCTCCTTACAGGGCGATTCACCCCTCCACTTT. Amino acids: CASSSLQGDSPLHF.

The V and J genes are TRBV4-1 and TRBJ2-7, with 9 bases fitting TRBD2. CDR3 length equals 14 residues. V dropped 2 bases and J dropped 2; count of bases not matched to a gene: 1. Germline V lookup: CDR1 MGHRA, CDR2 YSYEKL. The CDR3 DNA sequence: TGCGCCAGCAGCCAAAGGACTAGCGCCTACGAGCAGTACTTC. It specifies CASSQRTSAYEQYF.

This sequence joins TRBV6-5 and TRBJ2-3; D remains unclear. The CDR3 sequence is 13 residues long. In germline, CDR1 is MNHEY, CDR2 SVGAGI. V was shortened by 2 bases and J by 3 bases, with 6 bases between the two germline ends. CDR3 residues: CASSYGRTDTQYF. The CDR3 nucleotides read TGTGCCAGCAGTTACGGTCGGACAGATACGCAGTATTTT.